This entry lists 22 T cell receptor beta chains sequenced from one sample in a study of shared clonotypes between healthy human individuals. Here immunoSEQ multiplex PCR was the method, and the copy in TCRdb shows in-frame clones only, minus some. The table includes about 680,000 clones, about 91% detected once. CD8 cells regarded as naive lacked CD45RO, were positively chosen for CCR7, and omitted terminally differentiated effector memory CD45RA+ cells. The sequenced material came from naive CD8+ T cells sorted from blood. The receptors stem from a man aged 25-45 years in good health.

CDR3 in DNA: TGTGCCAGCAGCTTACTAGCGGGAGCAGTGGATGAGCAGTTCTTC. This encodes CASSLLAGAVDEQFF. J is TRBJ2-1 and V is TRBV7-6; 10 nucleotides align to TRBD2. CDR3 size: 15 residues. The V gene end was trimmed by 2 bases and the J gene end by 8 bases; junction bases not matched to a gene: 6. Germline V gene sequence: CDR1 SGHVS, CDR2 FNYEAQ.

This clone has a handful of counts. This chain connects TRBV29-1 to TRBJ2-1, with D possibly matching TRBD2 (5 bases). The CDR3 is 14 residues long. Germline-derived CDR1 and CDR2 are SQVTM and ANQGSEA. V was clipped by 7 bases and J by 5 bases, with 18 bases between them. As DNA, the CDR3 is TGCAGCGATTGGACTCGGGGATCGAACAATGAGCAGTTCTTC. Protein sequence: CSDWTRGSNNEQFF.

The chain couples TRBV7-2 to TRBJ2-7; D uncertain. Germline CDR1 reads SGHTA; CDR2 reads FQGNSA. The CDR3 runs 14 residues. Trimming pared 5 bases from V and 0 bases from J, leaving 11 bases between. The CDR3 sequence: CASSQAAFSYEQYF. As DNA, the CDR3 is TGTGCCAGCAGCCAGGCCGCGTTCTCCTACGAGCAGTACTTC.

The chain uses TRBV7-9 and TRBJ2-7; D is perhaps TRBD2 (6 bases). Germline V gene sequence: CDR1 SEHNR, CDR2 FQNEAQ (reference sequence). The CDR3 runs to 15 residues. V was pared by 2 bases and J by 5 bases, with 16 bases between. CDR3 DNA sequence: TGTGCCAGCAGCTTATCATTAGTGGGAGGAGACGAGCAGTACTTC. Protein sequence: CASSLSLVGGDEQYF.

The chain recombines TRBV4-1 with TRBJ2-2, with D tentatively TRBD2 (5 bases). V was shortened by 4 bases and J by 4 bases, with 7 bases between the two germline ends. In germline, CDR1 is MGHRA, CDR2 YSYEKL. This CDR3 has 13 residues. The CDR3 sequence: CASSLEGTGELFF. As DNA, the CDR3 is TGCGCCAGCAGCCTTGAGGGCACCGGGGAGCTGTTTTTT.

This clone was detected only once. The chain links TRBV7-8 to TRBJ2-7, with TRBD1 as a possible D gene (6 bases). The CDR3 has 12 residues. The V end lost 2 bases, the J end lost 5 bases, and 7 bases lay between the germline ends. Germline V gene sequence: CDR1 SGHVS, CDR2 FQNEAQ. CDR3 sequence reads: CASSLTGHEQYF. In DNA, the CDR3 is TGTGCCAGCAGCTTAACAGGGCACGAGCAGTACTTC.

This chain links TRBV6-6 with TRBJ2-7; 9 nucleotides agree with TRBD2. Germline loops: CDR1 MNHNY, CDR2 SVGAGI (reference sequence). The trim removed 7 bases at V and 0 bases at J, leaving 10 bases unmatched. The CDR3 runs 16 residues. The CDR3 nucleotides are TGTGCCAGCACACAAATAGCGGGAGATCCCTCCTACGAGCAGTACTTC. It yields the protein CASTQIAGDPSYEQYF.

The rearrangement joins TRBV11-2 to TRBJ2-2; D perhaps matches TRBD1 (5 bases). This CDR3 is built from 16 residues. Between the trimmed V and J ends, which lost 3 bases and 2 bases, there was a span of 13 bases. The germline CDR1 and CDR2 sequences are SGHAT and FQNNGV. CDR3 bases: TGTGCCAGCAGCTTGGCAGGGCTACACAACACCGGGGAGCTGTTTTTT. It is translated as CASSLAGLHNTGELFF.

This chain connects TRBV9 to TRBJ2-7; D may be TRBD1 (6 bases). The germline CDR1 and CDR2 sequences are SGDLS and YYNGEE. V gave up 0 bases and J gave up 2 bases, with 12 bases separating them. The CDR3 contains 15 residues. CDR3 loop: CASSVEETGPYEQYF. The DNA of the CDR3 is TGTGCCAGCAGCGTAGAGGAGACAGGACCCTACGAGCAGTACTTC.

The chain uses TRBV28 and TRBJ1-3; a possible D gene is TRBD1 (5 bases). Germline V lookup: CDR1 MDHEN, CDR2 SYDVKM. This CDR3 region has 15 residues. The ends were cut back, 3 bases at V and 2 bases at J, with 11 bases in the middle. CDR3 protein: CASSFRRAPGNTIYF. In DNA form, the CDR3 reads TGTGCCAGCAGTTTTCGCAGGGCGCCTGGAAACACCATATATTTT.

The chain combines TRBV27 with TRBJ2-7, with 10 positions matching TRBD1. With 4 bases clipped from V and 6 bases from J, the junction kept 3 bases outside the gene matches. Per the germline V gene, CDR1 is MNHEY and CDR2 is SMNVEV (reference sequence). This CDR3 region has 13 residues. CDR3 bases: TGTGCCAGCAGTTCAAGGACAGGGGGCGAGCAGTACTTC. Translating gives CASSSRTGGEQYF.

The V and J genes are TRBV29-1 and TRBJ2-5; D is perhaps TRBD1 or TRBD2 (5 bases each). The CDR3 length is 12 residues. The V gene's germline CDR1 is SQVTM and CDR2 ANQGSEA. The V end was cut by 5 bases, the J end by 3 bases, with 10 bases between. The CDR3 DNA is TGCAGCGTTCCTCGGGACGAAGAGACCCAGTACTTC. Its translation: CSVPRDEETQYF.

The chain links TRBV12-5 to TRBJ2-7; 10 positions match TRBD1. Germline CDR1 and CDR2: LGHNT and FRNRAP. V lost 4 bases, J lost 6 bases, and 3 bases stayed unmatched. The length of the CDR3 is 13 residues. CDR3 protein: CASGWGQGSEQYF. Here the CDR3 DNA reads TGTGCTAGTGGTTGGGGACAGGGGAGCGAGCAGTACTTC.

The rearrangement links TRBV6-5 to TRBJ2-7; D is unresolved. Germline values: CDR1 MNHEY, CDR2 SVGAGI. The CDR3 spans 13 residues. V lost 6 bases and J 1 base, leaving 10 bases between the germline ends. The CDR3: CASSPIGSYEQYF. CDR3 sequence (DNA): TGTGCCAGCAGCCCCATCGGGTCCTACGAGCAGTACTTC.

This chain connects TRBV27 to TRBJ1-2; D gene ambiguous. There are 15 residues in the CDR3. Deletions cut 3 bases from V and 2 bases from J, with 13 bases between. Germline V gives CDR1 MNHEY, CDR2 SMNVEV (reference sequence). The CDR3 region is CASSFLSMLNYGYTF. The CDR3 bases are TGTGCCAGCAGTTTTCTGAGTATGCTCAACTATGGCTACACCTTC.

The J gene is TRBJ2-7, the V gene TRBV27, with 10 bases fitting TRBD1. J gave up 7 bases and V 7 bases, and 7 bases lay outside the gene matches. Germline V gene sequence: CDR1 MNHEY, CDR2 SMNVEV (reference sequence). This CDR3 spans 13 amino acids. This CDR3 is CASTGQGSREQYF. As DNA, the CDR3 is TGTGCCAGCACGGGACAGGGGTCGAGGGAGCAGTACTTC.

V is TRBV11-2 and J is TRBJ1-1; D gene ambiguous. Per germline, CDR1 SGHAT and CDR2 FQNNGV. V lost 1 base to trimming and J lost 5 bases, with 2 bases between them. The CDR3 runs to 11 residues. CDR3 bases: TGTGCCAGCAGCTTAGTGACTGAAGCTTTCTTT. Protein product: CASSLVTEAFF.

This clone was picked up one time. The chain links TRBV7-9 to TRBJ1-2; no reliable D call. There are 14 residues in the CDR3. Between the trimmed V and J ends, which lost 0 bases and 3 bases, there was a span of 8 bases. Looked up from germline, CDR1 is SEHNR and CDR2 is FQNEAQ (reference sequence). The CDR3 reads CASSLALADYGYTF. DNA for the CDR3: TGTGCCAGCAGCTTAGCGCTGGCAGACTATGGCTACACCTTC. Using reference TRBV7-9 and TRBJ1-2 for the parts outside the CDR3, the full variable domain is DTGVSQNPRHKITKRGQNVTFRCDPISEHNRLYWYRQTLGQGPEFLTYFQNEAQLEKSRLLSDRFSAERPKGSFSTLEIQRTEQGDSAMYLCASSLALADYGYTFGSGTRLTVV.

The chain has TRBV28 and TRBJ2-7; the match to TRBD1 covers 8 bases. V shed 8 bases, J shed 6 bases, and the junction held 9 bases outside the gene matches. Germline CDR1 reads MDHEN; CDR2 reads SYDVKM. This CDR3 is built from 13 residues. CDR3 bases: TGTGCCAGCGTGCGGCAGGGGGCGCCCGAGCAGTACTTC. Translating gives CASVRQGAPEQYF.

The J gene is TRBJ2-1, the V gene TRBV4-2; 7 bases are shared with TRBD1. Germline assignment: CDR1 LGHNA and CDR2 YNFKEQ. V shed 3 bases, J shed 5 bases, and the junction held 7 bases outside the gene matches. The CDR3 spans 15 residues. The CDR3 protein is CASSQLQGRNNEQFF. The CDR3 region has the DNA TGTGCCAGCAGCCAGCTACAGGGGCGCAACAATGAGCAGTTCTTC.

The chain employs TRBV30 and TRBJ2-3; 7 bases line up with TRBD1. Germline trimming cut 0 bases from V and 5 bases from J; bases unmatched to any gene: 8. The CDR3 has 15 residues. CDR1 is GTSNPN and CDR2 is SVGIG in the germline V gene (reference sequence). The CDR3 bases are TGTGCCTGGAGTGTACTAGGGGGCCCGGGAGATACGCAGTATTTT. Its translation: CAWSVLGGPGDTQYF.

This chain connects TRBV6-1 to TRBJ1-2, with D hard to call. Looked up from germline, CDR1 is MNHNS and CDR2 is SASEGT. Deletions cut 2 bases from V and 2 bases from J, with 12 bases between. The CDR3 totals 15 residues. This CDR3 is CASSEFASGNYGYTF. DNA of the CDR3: TGTGCCAGCAGTGAATTCGCCAGTGGCAACTATGGCTACACCTTC.